Below, 30 T cell receptor beta chains from the same sample are listed, as sequenced in a study of technical replicates of blood from several donors. Profiled with immunoSEQ multiplex PCR; TCRdb holds only in-frame clones, not every one. The table includes around 80,000 clones, roughly 94% detected once. Sequenced material: T cells isolated from PBMCs. The source is a human donor in good health.

The rearrangement joins TRBV23-1 to TRBJ2-1; D possibly corresponds to TRBD2 (6 bases). TRBV23-1 is given ORF status, its function remaining uncertain. The CDR3 runs to 12 residues. Trimming pared 10 bases from V and 10 bases from J, leaving 17 bases between. This chain's CDR3 is CATVSEGWEQFF. The CDR3 DNA sequence: TGCGCCACCGTTTCGGAGGGCTGGGAGCAGTTCTTC.

In nucleotides, the CDR3 is TGTGCCAGCAGCTTAGGGTCGGGGGTAGAACAGCCCCAGCATTTT. Residues: CASSLGSGVEQPQHF. The gene calls are TRBV7-9 and TRBJ1-5; TRBD1 is a possible D gene (5 bases). The CDR3 is 15 residues long. Germline values: CDR1 SEHNR, CDR2 FQNEAQ (reference sequence). V was cut by 1 base and J by 7 bases, with 14 bases left in between.

This CDR3 reads CASSPKGVVGYEQYF. The CDR3 nucleotides read TGTGCCAGCAGTCCGAAGGGGGTAGTCGGCTACGAGCAGTACTTC. The V call is TRBV6-1, the J call TRBJ2-7; weak D call: TRBD1 (6 bases). The CDR3 has 15 amino acids. Trimming shortened V by 5 bases and J by 3 bases, and 17 bases separated the two germline ends. Germline V lookup: CDR1 MNHNS, CDR2 SASEGT.

The V call is TRBV6-1, the J call TRBJ2-1, with 7 bases lining up with TRBD1. Germline CDR1 MNHNS, CDR2 SASEGT. The V gene end was trimmed by 2 bases and the J gene end by 8 bases; junction bases not matched to a gene: 9. This CDR3 is 15 amino acids long. Here the CDR3 DNA reads TGTGCCAGCAGTGAAATGGGACAGTCAGTCGATGAGCAGTTCTTC. This encodes CASSEMGQSVDEQFF.

V usage is TRBV27 and J usage is TRBJ2-7; TRBD2 aligns across 11 bases. Germline CDR1 reads MNHEY; CDR2 reads SMNVEV (reference sequence). Germline trimming cut 8 bases from V and 4 bases from J; bases unmatched to any gene: 7. The CDR3 extends over 14 amino acids. The CDR3 bases are TGTGCCAGCCCCAGTAGCGGGAGGGCTTACGAGCAGTACTTC. Translated, it gives CASPSSGRAYEQYF.

The chain employs TRBV7-6 and TRBJ2-7; TRBD1 agrees at 8 bases. The junction had 5 bases not matched to a gene; V was cut back by 1 base and J by 6 bases. The CDR3 contains 14 residues. Per germline, CDR1 SGHVS and CDR2 FNYEAQ. The CDR3 region is CASSLGTGPSEQYF. The CDR3 DNA follows: TGTGCCAGCAGCTTAGGGACAGGGCCGTCCGAGCAGTACTTC.

To note about this clone: The same CDR3 can be traced to other DNA sequences in this sample. The chain links TRBV2 to TRBJ1-2, with a weak D call TRBD1 (6 bases). This CDR3 spans 11 amino acids. V gave up 7 bases and J gave up 5 bases, with 8 bases separating them. Germline V CDR1 and CDR2: SNHLY, FYNNEI. The CDR3 bases are TGTGCCAGCATGACAGGTTATGGCTACACCTTC. It specifies CASMTGYGYTF.

This clone was found once. The chain has TRBV15 and TRBJ2-7; D gene ambiguous. The CDR3 is 13 residues long. Germline V gene sequence: CDR1 LNHNV, CDR2 YYDKDF (reference sequence). The V and J ends lost 0 bases and 1 base respectively, with 4 bases between them. Here the CDR3 DNA reads TGTGCCACCAGCAGAGATGTATCCTACGAGCAGTACTTC. Residues: CATSRDVSYEQYF.

V gene TRBV7-9 combines with J gene TRBJ2-5; D might be TRBD2 (6 bases). CDR3 length: 15 residues. V gave up 6 bases and J gave up 5 bases, with 19 bases separating them. Per the germline V gene, CDR1 is SEHNR and CDR2 is FQNEAQ (reference sequence). CDR3 amino acids: CASRLGTEFLETQYF. DNA for the CDR3: TGTGCCAGCAGACTCGGGACTGAGTTTTTGGAGACCCAGTACTTC.

The chain carries TRBV27 and TRBJ1-3; D is undetermined. There are 14 residues in the CDR3. With 8 bases removed from V and 5 bases from J, the gap between germline ends came to 16 bases. Germline CDR1 MNHEY, CDR2 SMNVEV (reference sequence). The CDR3 DNA is TGTGCCAGCCGCAAGGGCCCGGGGAGAAACACCATATATTTT. Its protein is CASRKGPGRNTIYF.

The chain is built from TRBV9 and TRBJ2-1, with 9 bases lining up with TRBD2. CDR1 is SGDLS, CDR2 YYNGEE, per germline. J gave up 3 bases and V 0 bases, and 7 bases lay outside the gene matches. The CDR3 runs to 17 residues. The CDR3 spells CASSVAASGMGYNEQFF. CDR3 nucleotide sequence: TGTGCCAGCAGCGTAGCGGCTAGCGGGATGGGCTACAATGAGCAGTTCTTC.

The CDR3 here is CASSPPRGSGPLRYEQYF. In DNA form, the CDR3 reads TGTGCCAGCAGCCCCCCGCGGGGTAGCGGGCCTCTGCGGTACGAGCAGTACTTC. The chain carries TRBV5-4 and TRBJ2-7; TRBD2 agrees at 7 bases. CDR3 length: 18 residues. Germline values: CDR1 SGHNT, CDR2 YYREEE (reference sequence). Trimming took 4 bases from V and 4 from J; bases not matched to a gene: 20.

The chain joins TRBV6-4 to TRBJ2-2, with D perhaps matching TRBD1 (6 bases). Germline lookup yields CDR1 MRHNA and CDR2 SNTAGT. This CDR3 contains 14 residues. Trimming took 6 bases from V and 3 from J, leaving 11 bases between them. CDR3 amino acids: CASSPGVDTGELFF. CDR3 coding DNA: TGTGCCAGCAGCCCAGGGGTAGACACCGGGGAGCTGTTTTTT.

The gene calls are TRBV5-1 and TRBJ2-3, with TRBD1 matching over 8 bases. V lost 7 bases to trimming and J lost 3 bases; unmatched junction nucleotides: 7. Per the germline V gene, CDR1 is SGHRS and CDR2 is YFSETQ. The CDR3 sequence is 14 residues long. The CDR3 is CASADRGKTDTQYF. As DNA, the CDR3 is TGCGCCAGCGCCGACAGGGGAAAAACAGATACGCAGTATTTT.

The chain has TRBV29-1 and TRBJ1-1; D not certain. V dropped 8 bases and J dropped 8 bases, with 6 bases sitting between them. This CDR3 region has 8 residues. Germline V gene lookup returns CDR1 SQVTM and CDR2 ANQGSEA. CDR3 in DNA: TGCAGCTGCGAAGAAGCTTTCTTT. Translated: CSCEEAFF.

V usage is TRBV11-2 and J usage is TRBJ2-5; 9 nucleotides line up with TRBD1. Matching the DNA end better, TRBJ2-7 makes the J call doubtful. CDR1 and CDR2 (germline): SGHAT, FQNNGV. The CDR3 runs 19 residues. The CDR3 is CASSLKITVPGQGLYEQYF. In DNA form, the CDR3 reads TGTGCCAGCAGCTTGAAGATTACCGTACCGGGACAGGGTCTCTACGAGCAGTACTTC.

The chain couples TRBV4-1 to TRBJ2-5; D is perhaps TRBD2 (6 bases). The CDR3 loop spans 15 amino acids. Germline V gene lookup returns CDR1 MGHRA and CDR2 YSYEKL. With 0 bases removed from V and 7 bases from J, the gap between germline ends came to 15 bases. CDR3 coding DNA: TGCGCCAGCAGCCAAGACGGGCTAGCGCATCGGACCCAGTACTTC. Its protein is CASSQDGLAHRTQYF.

The chain uses TRBV4-3 and TRBJ2-7; 12 bases agree with TRBD2. Trimming took 1 base from V and 3 from J; bases not matched to a gene: 1. Germline CDR1 reads LGHNA; CDR2 reads YSLEER. The length of the CDR3 is 15 residues. CDR3 bases: TGCGCCAGCAGCCAAGGACTAGCGGGGGTCTACGAGCAGTACTTC. It yields the protein CASSQGLAGVYEQYF.

This chain links TRBV7-2 with TRBJ1-5; 7 bases match TRBD1. J was trimmed by 7 bases and V by 4 bases; bases with no gene match: 7. This CDR3 has 14 amino acids. Germline CDR1 and CDR2: SGHTA and FQGNSA. The CDR3 protein is CASSSRQGGQPQHF. The CDR3 coding sequence is TGTGCCAGCAGCTCGCGACAGGGCGGACAGCCCCAGCATTTT.

V gene TRBV27 combines with J gene TRBJ2-1, with D tentatively TRBD1 (6 bases). CDR3 size: 13 residues. Germline CDR1 is MNHEY and CDR2 is SMNVEV (reference sequence). The V end was cut by 2 bases, the J end by 8 bases, with 10 bases between. In DNA, the CDR3 is TGTGCCAGCAGTTTAGCAGGGGTAGATGAGCAGTTCTTC. Its translation is CASSLAGVDEQFF.

The V and J genes are TRBV28 and TRBJ1-5; 9 nucleotides match TRBD1. The V gene end was trimmed by 7 bases and the J gene end by 0 bases; junction bases not matched to a gene: 19. The germline gives CDR1 MDHEN, CDR2 SYDVKM. The CDR3 is 20 amino acids. The CDR3 spells CASTPLLEDRGFYSNQPQHF. In DNA form, the CDR3 reads TGTGCCAGCACCCCTCTGCTAGAGGACAGGGGATTCTATAGCAATCAGCCCCAGCATTTT.

This clone was observed a single time. The chain uses TRBV11-1 and TRBJ2-5; TRBD2 is a possible D gene (6 bases). CDR1 is SGHAT and CDR2 is FQDESV in the germline V gene (reference sequence). Trimming removed 4 bases at V and 4 bases at J, with 13 bases between. CDR3 length: 14 residues. The CDR3 DNA reads TGTGCCAGCAGCTCCAATGTCGGGGGAGAGACCCAGTACTTC. The encoded protein is CASSSNVGGETQYF.

This chain uses TRBV29-1 with TRBJ1-2, with TRBD1 matching over 8 bases. The CDR3 covers 12 residues. The germline gives CDR1 SQVTM, CDR2 ANQGSEA. With 7 bases clipped from V and 2 bases from J, the junction kept 3 bases outside the gene matches. The chain's CDR3 is CSARQGNYGYTF. The CDR3 nucleotides read TGCAGCGCCCGACAGGGGAACTATGGCTACACCTTC.

A single count supports this clone. The V call is TRBV27, the J call TRBJ1-5, with D possibly matching TRBD1 (6 bases). Germline CDR1 is MNHEY and CDR2 is SMNVEV (reference sequence). V lost 3 bases and J 7 bases, leaving 13 bases between the germline ends. There are 14 residues in the CDR3. This CDR3 reads CASSFDRGAQPQHF. DNA of the CDR3: TGTGCCAGCAGTTTTGACCGGGGGGCCCAGCCCCAGCATTTT.

The V gene is TRBV28, the J gene TRBJ2-5; a possible D gene is TRBD2 (5 bases). The V gene's germline CDR1 is MDHEN and CDR2 SYDVKM. The CDR3 runs to 15 residues. V dropped 5 bases and J dropped 2 bases, with 15 bases sitting between them. The CDR3 coding sequence is TGTGCCAGCAGTGCCTTAAGAGGGTTTCAAGAGACCCAGTACTTC. This gives the protein CASSALRGFQETQYF.

This clone was recorded only once. This chain links TRBV11-2 with TRBJ1-3; TRBD1 aligns across 8 bases. Trimming cost V 5 bases and J 3 bases; bases outside gene matches: 9. CDR1 is SGHAT, CDR2 FQNNGV, per germline. There are 16 residues in the CDR3. The CDR3 here is CASSGTGTGFGNTIYF. The DNA of the CDR3 is TGTGCCAGCAGCGGTACCGGGACAGGATTTGGAAACACCATATATTTT.

The CDR3 reads CASSAPREGGPVYNEQFF. CDR3 sequence (DNA): TGTGCCAGCAGCGCGCCCAGGGAAGGGGGACCTGTATACAATGAGCAGTTCTTC. The gene calls are TRBV9 and TRBJ2-1; weak D call: TRBD1 (6 bases). This CDR3 comprises 18 residues. V lost 3 bases and J lost 4, with 23 bases in between. Germline V gives CDR1 SGDLS, CDR2 YYNGEE. The complete variable domain, with remaining parts taken from reference TRBV9 and TRBJ2-1, reads DSGVTQTPKHLITATGQRVTLRCSPRSGDLSVYWYQQSLDQGLQFLIQYYNGEERAKGNILERFSAQQFPDLHSELNLSSLELGDSALYFCASSAPREGGPVYNEQFFGPGTRLTVL.

The CDR3 region has the DNA TGTGCCAGCAGCTTCCACAGTTCCGGGACTAGTTCCGGGGAGCTGTTTTTT. This codes for CASSFHSSGTSSGELFF. V and J are TRBV7-2 and TRBJ2-2; 8 positions agree with TRBD2. This CDR3 is built from 17 residues. Germline values: CDR1 SGHTA, CDR2 FQGNSA. J lost 6 bases, V lost 3 bases, and 12 bases had no gene match.

This chain uses TRBV27 with TRBJ1-5; D gene unclear. Germline V gene lookup returns CDR1 MNHEY and CDR2 SMNVEV (reference sequence). This CDR3 comprises 13 residues. With 5 bases removed from V and 4 bases from J, the gap between germline ends came to 9 bases. The CDR3 loop reads CASSGQINQPQHF. Here the CDR3 DNA reads TGTGCCAGCAGTGGGCAGATAAATCAGCCCCAGCATTTT.

The chain joins TRBV11-2 to TRBJ1-1; D not certain. Trimming took 4 bases from V and 1 from J, leaving 13 bases between them. CDR1 and CDR2 (germline): SGHAT, FQNNGV. The CDR3 consists of 15 residues. The CDR3 nucleotides are TGTGCCAGCAGCTCCCTAGACGGAAAGAACACTGAAGCTTTCTTT. It is translated as CASSSLDGKNTEAFF.